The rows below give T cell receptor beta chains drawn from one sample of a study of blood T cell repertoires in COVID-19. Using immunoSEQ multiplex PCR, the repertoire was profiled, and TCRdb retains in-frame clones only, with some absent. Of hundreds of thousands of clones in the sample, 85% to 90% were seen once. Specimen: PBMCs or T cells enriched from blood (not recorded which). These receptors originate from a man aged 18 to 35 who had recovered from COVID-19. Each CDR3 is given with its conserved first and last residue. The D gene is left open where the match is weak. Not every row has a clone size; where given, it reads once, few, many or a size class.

CASRIARTGELFF	TGTGCCAGCAGAATAGCGAGAACCGGGGAGCTGTTTTTT	.	.	TRBV27	TRBJ2-2
CATSPRQENYGYTF	TGTGCCACCAGCCCCCGACAGGAGAACTATGGCTACACCTTC	.	once	TRBV15	TRBJ1-2
CATSGSGTSSYNEQFF	TGTGCCACCAGTGGCTCCGGGACTAGCAGCTACAATGAGCAGTTCTTC	TRBD2	.	TRBV24-1	TRBJ2-1
CASALASAYNEQFF	TGTGCTAGTGCCCTAGCGTCAGCTTACAATGAGCAGTTCTTC	.	.	TRBV12-5	TRBJ2-1
CASSPPGAGTWIYEQYF	TGTGCCAGCAGTCCACCCGGGGCCGGGACTTGGATCTACGAGCAGTACTTC	.	.	TRBV28	TRBJ2-7
CASSNLGDGRASEQFF	TGTGCCAGTAGTAATTTGGGTGACGGGAGGGCTAGTGAGCAGTTCTTC	TRBD2	.	TRBV19	TRBJ2-1
CASSLEGQGLNEAFF	TGCGCCAGCAGCTTGGAGGGACAGGGGTTAAATGAGGCGTTCTTC	TRBD1	.	TRBV5-1	TRBJ2-1
CASSKWTGGQRFEQFF	TGTGCCAGCAGCAAATGGACAGGGGGCCAACGGTTTGAGCAGTTCTTC	TRBD1	.	TRBV7-7	TRBJ2-1
CASSLRGGDTEAFF	TGTGCCAGCAGCTTACGGGGTGGCGACACTGAAGCTTTCTTT	.	.	TRBV11-3	TRBJ1-1
CASTTGLAEYEQYF	TGTGCCAGCACCACAGGACTAGCGGAATACGAGCAGTACTTC	TRBD2	.	TRBV2	TRBJ2-7
CASSSAGTRATEQFF	TGTGCCAGCAGCTCTGCCGGGACTAGAGCTACTGAGCAGTTCTTC	TRBD2	.	TRBV7-2	TRBJ2-1
CASSEGSYNSPLHF	TGTGCCAGCTCCGAGGGTTCCTATAATTCACCCCTCCACTTT	.	.	TRBV6-5	TRBJ1-6
CASSQDREQGSYF	TGTGCCAGCAGCCAAGATCGGGAACAGGGGTCGTACTTC	TRBD1	.	TRBV3-1/TRBV3-2	TRBJ2-7
CSAPAGGSGELFF	TGCAGCGCCCCGGCGGGAGGATCCGGGGAGCTGTTTTTT	TRBD2	.	TRBV29-1	TRBJ2-2
CASSYGGGGVPDTQYF	TGTGCCAGCAGTTATGGGGGGGGAGGAGTCCCAGATACGCAGTATTTT	TRBD2	.	TRBV6-5	TRBJ2-3
CASSKSGGGAHTMRQFF	TGTGCCAGCAGTAAATCGGGAGGTGGGGCCCATACAATGAGGCAGTTCTTC	TRBD2	.	TRBV6-2/TRBV6-3	TRBJ2-1
CASSGGSSSYEQYF	TGTGCCAGCAGCGGGGGGTCTTCTTCCTACGAGCAGTACTTC	TRBD2	.	TRBV28	TRBJ2-7
CASSLGTSVVGEQFF	TGTGCCAGCAGCTTAGGGACTAGCGTCGTGGGCGAGCAGTTCTTC	TRBD2	.	TRBV7-7	TRBJ2-1
CASSLARGLAVHEQFF	TGTGCCAGCAGCTTAGCGCGGGGGCTAGCAGTCCATGAGCAGTTCTTC	.	once	TRBV7-2	TRBJ2-1
CASSPGQGGYGYTF	TGTGCCAGCAGCCCCGGACAGGGGGGCTATGGCTACACCTTC	TRBD1	few	TRBV7-9	TRBJ1-2
CAISEPARLLAAKETQYF	TGTGCCATCAGTGAGCCAGCCCGCCTGCTAGCGGCTAAAGAGACCCAGTACTTC	TRBD2	once	TRBV10-3	TRBJ2-5
CASSSEMRNQPQHF	TGTGCCAGCAGTTCCGAGATGAGAAATCAGCCCCAGCATTTT	.	.	TRBV2	TRBJ1-5
CASSGLNEQFF	TGTGCCAGCAGTGGTCTCAATGAGCAGTTCTTC	.	once	TRBV2	TRBJ2-1
CATSDLEAIYEQYF	TGTGCCACCAGTGATTTAGAGGCAATCTACGAGCAGTACTTC	.	.	TRBV24-1	TRBJ2-7
CASSSHYRRSPEQFF	TGTGCCAGCAGTTCACACTACAGGCGGTCGCCTGAGCAGTTCTTC	.	.	TRBV27	TRBJ2-1